One sample yielded the 7 T cell receptor beta chains listed below, sequenced in a study of cytomegalovirus exposure and HLA in healthy donors (dated by TCRdb to the late 2010s). The receptor library was made with the immunoSEQ multiplex PCR assay. For the multiplex PCR, a mixture combining 60 forward primers for TCR Vbeta segments and 13 reverse primers for TCR Jbeta segments was used. In TCRdb, the immuneACCESS table is reduced to in-frame sequences with V and J assigned. These tables do not hold every clone; where another copy was compared, an unresolved V gene accounts for under half, and the others remain unexplained. Present in this sample are about 160,000 clones, around 83% of which were seen just once. Around 9% of the sample lies in the top ten. Material for sequencing was PBMCs. These receptors all stem from a male donor in good health and CMV-seropositive.

In DNA, the CDR3 is TGTGCCATCAGTGGGACAGGGGGCAGGGATAGCAATCAGCCCCAGCATTTT. It codes for CAISGTGGRDSNQPQHF. The chain is built from TRBV10-3 and TRBJ1-5; 11 nucleotides match TRBD1. CDR1 and CDR2 (germline): ENHRY, SYGVKD. The trim removed 4 bases at V and 0 bases at J, leaving 5 bases unmatched. There are 17 residues in the CDR3.

This chain connects TRBV2 to TRBJ1-2, with 8 bases identical to TRBD1. V trimming: 1 base; J trimming: 6 bases; junction bases outside the gene matches: 7. CDR1 and CDR2 (germline): SNHLY, FYNNEI. The CDR3 extends over 15 amino acids. CDR3 sequence (DNA): TGTGCCAGCAGTGAAGGGCAGGGACAGGCCCATGGCTACACCTTC. Its translation: CASSEGQGQAHGYTF.

This clone was detected a few times. The chain carries TRBV9 and TRBJ2-1; 10 bases map to TRBD2. The ends lost 0 bases at V and 9 bases at J; junction bases unmatched: 9. Per the germline V gene, CDR1 is SGDLS and CDR2 is YYNGEE. This CDR3 has 16 amino acids. The CDR3 DNA reads TGTGCCAGCAGCGTAGGATCTAGCGGGAGCTCTAGTGAGCAGTTCTTC. Translation: CASSVGSSGSSSEQFF. Based on the CDR3 plus reference TRBV9 and TRBJ2-1, the full variable domain is DSGVTQTPKHLITATGQRVTLRCSPRSGDLSVYWYQQSLDQGLQFLIQYYNGEERAKGNILERFSAQQFPDLHSELNLSSLELGDSALYFCASSVGSSGSSSEQFFGPGTRLTVL.

The rearrangement links TRBV7-9 to TRBJ2-6, with D uncertain. V was shortened by 4 bases and J by 7 bases, with 8 bases between the two germline ends. The CDR3 has 13 amino acids. The germline gives CDR1 SEHNR, CDR2 FQNEAQ (reference sequence). CDR3 in DNA: TGTGCCAGCAGCTCCGGCGGAGCCAACGTCCTGACTTTC. Translated: CASSSGGANVLTF.

Here the CDR3 reads CSVEQGASAKNIQYF. The CDR3, as DNA: TGCAGCGTTGAACAGGGCGCTTCAGCCAAAAACATTCAGTACTTC. The rearrangement uses TRBV29-1 and TRBJ2-4, with a weak D call TRBD1 (5 bases). The germline V gene has CDR1 SQVTM and CDR2 ANQGSEA. CDR3 length: 15 amino acids. The V gene lost 2 bases and the J gene lost 0 bases, with 11 bases spanning the gap.

The rearrangement links TRBV6-1 to TRBJ1-3; D is unresolved. In germline, CDR1 is MNHNS, CDR2 SASEGT. This CDR3 contains 16 residues. The V and J ends lost 4 bases and 0 bases respectively, with 13 bases between them. The CDR3 DNA follows: TGTGCCAGCAGTGGGATACGTGGGCCCTCTGGAAACACCATATATTTT. It is translated as CASSGIRGPSGNTIYF.

A few counts support this clone. The chain couples TRBV15 to TRBJ2-3, with 8 bases aligning to TRBD2. CDR1 LNHNV and CDR2 YYDKDF come from the germline V gene (reference sequence). The CDR3 runs to 17 residues. The V segment lost 0 bases and the J segment 5 bases; nucleotides outside the gene matches: 10. The CDR3 loop reads CATSRDLGGRSVDTQYF. CDR3 bases: TGTGCCACCAGCAGAGATCTGGGCGGGAGGTCGGTAGATACGCAGTATTTT.